Presented here are 30 T cell receptor beta chains from one specimen sequenced in a study of T cells in Graves' hyperthyroidism and ophthalmopathy. Amplification yielded TCR beta CDR3 regions, with RNA transcripts as the source. TCR CDR3 underwent first-round RT-PCR with the HTBI primer set. TCRdb analysed the multiplex PCR reads with MiXCR anew, one entry per CDR3 protein. The data show a few hundred thousand distinct CDR3 sequences, over 12% seen once. Sequences were obtained from blood. The receptor source for this set is a woman aged 60-75 years with Graves' ophthalmopathy.

This chain uses TRBV10-3 with TRBJ2-7, with TRBD2 matching over 7 bases. Per germline, CDR1 ENHRY and CDR2 SYGVKD. CDR3 length equals 12 residues. V was clipped by 5 bases and J by 6 bases; unmatched bases: 4. The CDR3 DNA is TGTGCCATCAGTTGGTCGGGAGGCGAGCAGTACTTC. Translating it yields CAISWSGGEQYF.

This clonotype was picked up many times. V and J are TRBV5-1 and TRBJ2-3; D perhaps matches TRBD2 (6 bases). CDR3 length: 13 amino acids. Trimming removed 1 base at V and 5 bases at J, with 8 bases between. The germline V gene has CDR1 SGHRS and CDR2 YFSETQ. This CDR3 reads CASSLPGEDTQYF. DNA of the CDR3: TGCGCCAGCAGCTTGCCGGGGGAAGATACGCAGTATTTT. Based on the CDR3 plus reference TRBV5-1 and TRBJ2-3, the full variable domain is KAGVTQTPRYLIKTRGQQVTLSCSPISGHRSVSWYQQTPGQGLQFLFEYFSETQRNKGNFPGRFSGRQFSNSRSEMNVSTLELGDSALYLCASSLPGEDTQYFGPGTRLTVL.

This clonotype was counted between two and nine times. The chain employs TRBV5-1 and TRBJ2-7, with a tentative D call TRBD1 (6 bases). CDR1 is SGHRS, CDR2 YFSETQ, per germline. V lost 0 bases to trimming and J lost 9 bases, with 10 bases between them. The CDR3 spans 12 residues. The CDR3 sequence is CASSLEGEWQYF. The CDR3 DNA sequence: TGCGCCAGCAGCTTGGAGGGGGAATGGCAGTACTTC.

On this clonotype itself: A read error may explain this, as a much larger clone is one base away. This chain joins TRBV2 and TRBJ1-2; 8 positions agree with TRBD1. Germline CDR1 is SNHLY and CDR2 is FYNNEI. V shed 4 bases and J 4 bases; nucleotides not matched to a gene: 8. The CDR3 is made up of 15 amino acids. Written as DNA, the CDR3 is TGTGCCAGCAGTGGAGTGAGGACAGGGTTCTATGGCTACACCTTC. Translation gives CASSGVRTGFYGYTF.

This clonotype was seen ten or more times. V and J are TRBV20-1 and TRBJ2-5; TRBD1 might be the D (6 bases). Between the trimmed V and J ends, which lost 4 bases and 1 base, there was a span of 13 bases. CDR1 is DFQATT and CDR2 is SNEGSKA in the germline V gene (reference sequence). This CDR3 spans 14 amino acids. The CDR3 coding sequence is TGCAGTGCTACCAGAGACAGGTCCCAAGAGACCCAGTACTTC. This translates into CSATRDRSQETQYF.

This clonotype occurred once. Germline and junction disagree at one end, which may indicate a read error. The gene calls are TRBV6-1 and TRBJ1-6; D is possibly TRBD1 (5 bases). This CDR3 has 15 amino acids. The germline V gene has CDR1 MNHNS and CDR2 SASEGT. Here the CDR3 reads CASSRQITLHSPPHF. The CDR3 DNA follows: TGTGCCAGCAGCCGACAGATAACTCTTCATTCACCCCCCCACTTT.

This clonotype was found many times. V usage is TRBV3-1 and J usage is TRBJ2-7, with no clear D. V lost 2 bases and J 5 bases, leaving 7 bases between the germline ends. The CDR3 covers 12 residues. Germline loops: CDR1 LGHDT, CDR2 YNNKEL (reference sequence). This CDR3 reads CASSQSWDEQYF. The CDR3 DNA is TGTGCCAGCAGCCAATCCTGGGACGAGCAGTACTTC.

The chain carries TRBV7-6 and TRBJ1-1; D gene uncertain. The CDR3 contains 13 residues. V was shortened by 5 bases and J by 2 bases, with 9 bases between the two germline ends. Germline lookup yields CDR1 SGHVS and CDR2 FNYEAQ. The CDR3 DNA reads as TGTGCCAGCAGCCAAGACCTCAACACTGAAGCTTTCTTT. Its protein is CASSQDLNTEAFF.

This clonotype was picked up a small number of times. The V gene is TRBV5-8, the J gene TRBJ2-1, with D tentatively TRBD2 (6 bases). Per germline, CDR1 SGHTS and CDR2 YDEGEE. The CDR3 runs 13 residues. V gave up 7 bases and J gave up 5 bases, with 13 bases separating them. Here the CDR3 DNA reads TGTGCCAGCCGTCCGGAGGGCAACAATGAGCAGTTCTTC. It is translated as CASRPEGNNEQFF.

A word on this clonotype: A much larger clone sits a single nucleotide away, making a read error possible. Without the conserved terminal phenylalanine or tryptophan, this CDR3 likely stems from a read error. This chain uses TRBV2 with TRBJ1-2; a possible D gene is TRBD1 (5 bases). V shed 6 bases and J shed 4 bases, with 12 bases lying between them. The CDR3 contains 13 residues. Germline values: CDR1 SNHLY, CDR2 FYNNEI. CDR3 bases: TGTGCCAGCAGGCGACAGCCGACCTATGGCTACACCTCC. This translates into CASRRQPTYGYTS.

This clonotype showed up just a few times. The chain has TRBV4-1 and TRBJ2-1; D remains ambiguous. Germline CDR1 and CDR2: MGHRA and YSYEKL. V lost 1 base, J lost 6 bases, and 10 bases lay in between. There are 14 residues in the CDR3. The CDR3 DNA follows: TGCGCCAGCAGCCAAGGAGTGGGTTCCAATGAGCAGTTCTTC. This translates into CASSQGVGSNEQFF.

This clonotype was observed many times. The chain combines TRBV24-1 with TRBJ2-7, with 9 bases fitting TRBD1. CDR3 length: 16 amino acids. Losses at the gene ends were 2 bases for V and 7 bases for J; bases not matched to a gene: 11. Germline-derived CDR1 and CDR2 are KGHDR and SFDVKD. The CDR3: CATSDSSGQGFGEQYF. In DNA form, the CDR3 reads TGTGCCACCAGTGATTCGTCGGGACAGGGATTTGGGGAGCAGTACTTC.

V is TRBV19 and J is TRBJ2-1; 9 nucleotides match TRBD2. This CDR3 comprises 15 residues. V was pared by 3 bases and J by 7 bases, with 7 bases of the junction left unmatched. Germline-derived CDR1 and CDR2 are LNHDA and SQIVND (reference sequence). The CDR3 protein is CASSMLAGARNEQFF. Here the CDR3 DNA reads TGTGCCAGTAGTATGTTAGCGGGAGCCCGGAATGAGCAGTTCTTC.

This clonotype was detected only a few times. The J gene is TRBJ1-1, the V gene TRBV18; 7 bases are shared with TRBD1. The CDR3 covers 16 residues. Germline V CDR1 and CDR2: KGHSH, LQKENI. The V segment lost 2 bases and the J segment 4 bases; nucleotides outside the gene matches: 10. CDR3 loop: CASSPNLQGMGTEAFF. The CDR3 DNA is TGTGCCAGCTCACCAAACTTACAGGGGATGGGCACTGAAGCTTTCTTT. The full variable domain, completed using reference TRBV18 and TRBJ1-1, is NAGVMQNPRHLVRRRGQEARLRCSPMKGHSHVYWYRQLPEEGLKFMVYLQKENIIDESGMPKERFSAEFPKEGPSILRIQQVVRGDSAAYFCASSPNLQGMGTEAFFGQGTRLTVV.

The rearrangement links TRBV10-3 to TRBJ2-7; 9 nucleotides agree with TRBD1. This CDR3 spans 15 amino acids. V shed 3 bases, J shed 3 bases, and the junction held 6 bases outside the gene matches. From germline, CDR1 is ENHRY and CDR2 SYGVKD. The CDR3 DNA follows: TGTGCCATCAGTGACACCGGGACAGGGCGCTACGAGCAGTACTTC. Its translation: CAISDTGTGRYEQYF.

This clonotype was detected only a few times. The CDR3 loop reads CASSPLGVNTGELFF. The CDR3 DNA follows: TGTGCCAGCTCACCGCTCGGGGTTAACACCGGGGAGCTGTTTTTT. This chain connects TRBV18 to TRBJ2-2, with D maybe TRBD2 (5 bases). Looked up from germline, CDR1 is KGHSH and CDR2 is LQKENI. This CDR3 contains 15 residues. Trimming shortened V by 3 bases and J by 2 bases, and 10 bases separated the two germline ends.

On this clonotype itself: A much larger clone differs from this one at a single base, so this may be a read error. This chain uses TRBV7-9 with TRBJ2-2; D not resolved. The CDR3 contains 15 residues. V was pared by 6 bases and J by 1 base, with 12 bases between. The germline V gene has CDR1 SEHNR and CDR2 FQNEAQ (reference sequence). CDR3 DNA: TGTGCCAGCAGGCCCGATGGACGGAACACCGGGGAGCTGTTTTTT. Translating gives CASRPDGRNTGELFF.

Many counts were recorded for this clonotype. V and J are TRBV7-9 and TRBJ2-1; TRBD2 agrees at 8 bases. CDR1 is SEHNR, CDR2 FQNEAQ, per germline (reference sequence). V shed 0 bases, J shed 4 bases, and the junction held 2 bases outside the gene matches. The CDR3 totals 15 residues. The CDR3 bases are TGTGCCAGCAGCTTAGCAGCGGGAGAGTACAATGAGCAGTTCTTC. Its translation: CASSLAAGEYNEQFF.

This clonotype was detected many times. This chain links TRBV12-3 or TRBV12-4 with TRBJ2-7; 8 positions match TRBD1. This CDR3 region has 14 residues. Germline trimming cut 6 bases from V and 3 bases from J; bases unmatched to any gene: 7. CDR3 DNA: TGTGCCAGCAGCCGAGACAGGGGCGGCTACGAGCAGTACTTC. Its protein is CASSRDRGGYEQYF.

This clonotype was seen a few times. The chain joins TRBV20-1 to TRBJ2-1; 10 nucleotides align to TRBD2. J lost 2 bases, V lost 4 bases, and 8 bases had no gene match. Germline CDR1 and CDR2: DFQATT and SNEGSKA (reference sequence). The CDR3 extends over 16 amino acids. CDR3 bases: TGCAGTGCTACCTCTGGAGGACTAGCGGCCTACAATGAGCAGTTCTTC. As protein: CSATSGGLAAYNEQFF.

This clonotype has ten or more counts. V and J are TRBV20-1 and TRBJ1-1; D not certain. The CDR3 spans 13 residues. The V and J ends lost 3 bases and 7 bases respectively, with 15 bases between them. CDR1 DFQATT and CDR2 SNEGSKA come from the germline V gene (reference sequence). Here the CDR3 DNA reads TGCAGTGCTAGGCGGCGGGGTAAGGATGAAGCTTTCTTT. Its protein is CSARRRGKDEAFF.

This clonotype was seen ten or more times. This chain connects TRBV9 to TRBJ1-4, with a weak D call TRBD1 (5 bases). From germline, CDR1 is SGDLS and CDR2 YYNGEE. The CDR3 totals 16 residues. V was shortened by 3 bases and J by 8 bases, with 20 bases between the two germline ends. In DNA, the CDR3 is TGTGCCAGCAGCGCAGACACCGGGACTGCCTTCGAAAAACTGTTTTTT. Translating it yields CASSADTGTAFEKLFF.

This clonotype was counted between two and nine times. V and J are TRBV25-1 and TRBJ2-1, with TRBD2 matching over 7 bases. CDR1 is MGHDK, CDR2 SYGVNS, per germline. The length of the CDR3 is 14 residues. Trimming removed 6 bases from V and 0 bases from J; junction bases left unmatched: 2. DNA of the CDR3: TGTGCCAGCAGACTAGCGAGCTCCTACAATGAGCAGTTCTTC. It codes for CASRLASSYNEQFF. Full variable domain (outside the CDR3, taken from reference TRBV25-1 and TRBJ2-1): EADIYQTPRYLVIGTGKKITLECSQTMGHDKMYWYQQDPGMELHLIHYSYGVNSTEKGDLSSESTVSRIRTEHFPLTLESARPSHTSQYLCASRLASSYNEQFFGPGTRLTVL.

The table lists this clonotype with many counts. This chain uses TRBV20-1 with TRBJ2-7; weak D call: TRBD2 (5 bases). V lost 1 base and J 7 bases, leaving 14 bases between the germline ends. Germline V gives CDR1 DFQATT, CDR2 SNEGSKA (reference sequence). The CDR3 has 13 amino acids. The CDR3 nucleotides read TGCAGTGCTAGAGCGGCGGGCCTCTTGGAGCAGTACTTC. This codes for CSARAAGLLEQYF.

This clonotype has ten or more counts. The rearrangement joins TRBV20-1 to TRBJ2-1; 7 bases are a match to TRBD2. CDR3 length equals 11 residues. Germline values: CDR1 DFQATT, CDR2 SNEGSKA (reference sequence). V was pared by 2 bases and J by 15 bases, with 7 bases of the junction left unmatched. Written as DNA, the CDR3 is TGCAGTGCTAGATGGGGGGGAGGACGGTTCTTC. Protein: CSARWGGGRFF.

This clonotype has a count of ten or more. The chain couples TRBV20-1 to TRBJ1-5; the D is unclear. V was shortened by 3 bases and J by 7 bases, with 13 bases between the two germline ends. Germline V gives CDR1 DFQATT, CDR2 SNEGSKA (reference sequence). This CDR3 region has 13 residues. DNA of the CDR3: TGCAGTGCTAGCAGGTCGACGGGCCAGCCCCAGCATTTT. This translates into CSASRSTGQPQHF.

There are many counts of this clonotype. The CDR3 region has the DNA TGTGCCAGCAGCGCCCGAGAGGGAGTCACCGGGGAGCTGTTTTTT. This translates into CASSAREGVTGELFF. The V call is TRBV9, the J call TRBJ2-2; D may be TRBD2 (5 bases). In germline, CDR1 is SGDLS, CDR2 YYNGEE. The V gene lost 3 bases and the J gene lost 4 bases, with 13 bases spanning the gap. The CDR3 has 15 residues.

This clonotype occurred a few times. The V call is TRBV2, the J call TRBJ2-7; 12 positions match TRBD1. Germline V gives CDR1 SNHLY, CDR2 FYNNEI. V shed 1 base and J 6 bases; nucleotides not matched to a gene: 1. CDR3 length equals 14 residues. The CDR3 sequence is CASSEGGQGAEQYF. CDR3 nucleotide sequence: TGTGCCAGCAGTGAAGGGGGACAGGGGGCCGAGCAGTACTTC.

This clonotype was counted once. It may be a read error: a sequence one base away is much more abundant. V gene TRBV12-3 or TRBV12-4 combines with J gene TRBJ1-5, with D unclear. Trimming shortened V by 3 bases and J by 2 bases, and 11 bases separated the two germline ends. This CDR3 is built from 15 residues. For the CDR3, the DNA is TGTGCCAGCAGTTTTGAATGGGCAGGCAATCAGCCCCAGCATTTT. Translated: CASSFEWAGNQPQHF.

This clonotype was detected many times. V and J are TRBV27 and TRBJ2-3; 7 positions match TRBD1. Germline values: CDR1 MNHEY, CDR2 SMNVEV (reference sequence). The length of the CDR3 is 17 residues. V lost 3 bases and J lost 2; bases outside the gene matches: 11. The DNA for the CDR3 is TGTGCCAGCAGTTTTCGAGGGGGCCTCCGGAACACAGATACGCAGTATTTT. Translation gives CASSFRGGLRNTDTQYF.